A single sample gave rise to the 8 T cell receptor beta chains below, sequenced in a study of OX40 agonist ivuxolimab in advanced cancers. The receptor library was made with the immunoSEQ multiplex PCR assay. Imported from immuneACCESS, the table was reduced by TCRdb to in-frame sequences with V and J called. These copies leave out some clones; in studies compared against another copy, an unresolved V gene accounts for under half, and the cause of the remainder is not known. Counted in this sample were tens of thousands of clones; more than 85% of them appeared once. The ten largest clones add up to over 11% of the sample. The sample here was CD4+ or CD8+ T cells sorted from blood, taken in a trial of the OX40 agonist ivuxolimab. These receptors were taken from an adult with an advanced solid tumor such as melanoma, head and neck, liver or kidney cancer.

This chain links TRBV9 with TRBJ1-5; 7 nucleotides agree with TRBD1. The J segment lost 4 bases and the V segment lost 3 bases, leaving 4 bases of the junction unmatched. This CDR3 spans 14 amino acids. The germline V gene encodes CDR1 SGDLS and CDR2 YYNGEE. CDR3 amino acids: CASSAGQQNQPQHF. The CDR3 nucleotides are TGTGCCAGCAGCGCGGGACAGCAGAATCAGCCCCAGCATTTT.

The chain combines TRBV27 with TRBJ2-7; D may match TRBD1 or TRBD2 (6 bases each). V was clipped by 2 bases and J by 5 bases, with 13 bases between them. The CDR3 contains 14 residues. Germline V lookup: CDR1 MNHEY, CDR2 SMNVEV (reference sequence). The CDR3 loop is CASSLGGQGNEQYF. The DNA for the CDR3 is TGTGCCAGCAGTTTAGGGGGGCAGGGAAACGAGCAGTACTTC.

V usage is TRBV21-1 and J usage is TRBJ2-7; the D call of TRBD1 is as the table states it, not checked on the DNA. TRBV21-1 is labeled a pseudogene. The CDR3 runs to 17 residues. CDR3 region: CASNWGQAPSTVYEQYF. The CDR3 region has the DNA TGTGCCAGCAACTGGGGACAGGCTCCCTCGACCGTGTACGAGCAGTACTTC.

The chain uses TRBV5-6 and TRBJ2-7; D is possibly TRBD1 (5 bases). The V end was cut by 4 bases, the J end by 3 bases, with 8 bases between. CDR3 length: 12 residues. The germline V gene encodes CDR1 SGHDT and CDR2 YYEEEE. This chain's CDR3 is CASSPQGYEQYF. CDR3 DNA: TGTGCCAGCAGCCCTCAGGGCTACGAGCAGTACTTC. Variable domain in full (rest from reference TRBV5-6 and TRBJ2-7): DAGVTQSPTHLIKTRGQQVTLRCSPKSGHDTVSWYQQALGQGPQFIFQYYEEEERQRGNFPDRFSGHQFPNYSSELNVNALLLGDSALYLCASSPQGYEQYFGPGTRLTVT.

The rearrangement uses TRBV2 and TRBJ2-2; tentatively, D is TRBD1 (5 bases). Germline CDR1 SNHLY, CDR2 FYNNEI. Trimming pared 10 bases from V and 5 bases from J, leaving 14 bases between. This CDR3 spans 13 amino acids. CDR3 DNA sequence: TGTGCCACACTACAAAGACAGACCGGGGAGCTGTTTTTT. Amino acid sequence: CATLQRQTGELFF.

This chain uses TRBV19 with TRBJ1-1, with unresolved D. CDR1 is LNHDA, CDR2 SQIVND, per germline (reference sequence). The CDR3 totals 12 residues. Trimming took off 6 bases at V and 5 bases at J, with 10 bases between the two ends. CDR3 bases: TGTGCCAGTAGCCCGGGTCTGACTGAAGCTTTCTTT. It yields the protein CASSPGLTEAFF.

The genes are TRBV5-8 and TRBJ1-5, with TRBD1 identical over 7 bases. The germline CDR1 and CDR2 sequences are SGHTS and YDEGEE. Trimming took 3 bases from V and 1 from J; bases not matched to a gene: 7. The CDR3 is 16 amino acids. The CDR3 region is CASSYLQGISNQPQHF. CDR3 coding DNA: TGTGCCAGCAGCTATTTACAGGGGATAAGCAATCAGCCCCAGCATTTT. The variable domain in full, completed from reference TRBV5-8 and TRBJ1-5, reads EAGVTQSPTHLIKTRGQQATLRCSPISGHTSVYWYQQALGLGLQFLLWYDEGEERNRGNFPPRFSGRQFPNYSSELNVNALELEDSALYLCASSYLQGISNQPQHFGDGTRLSIL.

The chain is built from TRBV30 and TRBJ2-7, with D perhaps TRBD2 (6 bases). V was shortened by 0 bases and J by 3 bases, with 9 bases between the two germline ends. Germline V CDR1 and CDR2: GTSNPN, SVGIG (reference sequence). The CDR3 spans 13 residues. This chain's CDR3 is CAWSVGTYYEQYF. The CDR3 DNA reads TGTGCCTGGAGTGTAGGGACTTACTACGAGCAGTACTTC.